Listed here are 8 T cell receptor beta chains from one sample, sequenced in a study of shared clonotypes between healthy human individuals. Measured with immunoSEQ multiplex PCR; TCRdb has only the in-frame clones, and not every one. The top ten clones hold roughly 0.61% of a sample with 950,000 to 1,100,000 clones, more than 75% of them seen once. Sequencing was done on a sample of memory CD4+ T cells from PBMCs. Subset reported: CD45RA-negative fraction. These receptors all come from a man between 18 and 35 years old in good health. Some clones in this sample may be carry-over from other donors' samples.

The gene calls are TRBV4-2 and TRBJ2-5; the match to TRBD1 covers 7 bases. This CDR3 has 15 residues. With 0 bases clipped from V and 5 bases from J, the junction kept 6 bases outside the gene matches. CDR1 is LGHNA, CDR2 YNFKEQ, per germline. CDR3 nucleotides: TGTGCCAGCAGCCAAGAGCAACAGGGGTCGGAGACCCAGTACTTC. Protein product: CASSQEQQGSETQYF.

The chain carries TRBV28 and TRBJ2-7; tentative D call: TRBD2 (5 bases). The ends were cut back, 8 bases at V and 2 bases at J, with 19 bases in the middle. The CDR3 contains 15 residues. The germline V gene has CDR1 MDHEN and CDR2 SYDVKM. CDR3 region: CASLLRRSPTYEQYF. CDR3 nucleotides: TGTGCCAGCCTTCTTCGGAGGTCACCTACCTACGAGCAGTACTTC.

V is TRBV5-1 and J is TRBJ2-3; 13 nucleotides line up with TRBD2. The CDR3 covers 17 residues. Germline CDR1 is SGHRS and CDR2 is YFSETQ. The ends lost 4 bases at V and 5 bases at J; junction bases unmatched: 10. The CDR3 bases are TGCGCCAGCAGCGAGCGAAGGACTAGCGGGAGTGGAGATACGCAGTATTTT. Amino acids: CASSERRTSGSGDTQYF.

The chain combines TRBV18 with TRBJ1-1; 10 bases match TRBD1. Germline V gene lookup returns CDR1 KGHSH and CDR2 LQKENI. The CDR3 length is 13 residues. The ends lost 6 bases at V and 4 bases at J; junction bases unmatched: 2. Written as DNA, the CDR3 is TGTGCCAGCTCGGACAGGGGGTCCACTGAAGCTTTCTTT. As protein: CASSDRGSTEAFF.

This chain uses TRBV28 with TRBJ1-5; weak D call: TRBD1 (5 bases). CDR1 is MDHEN and CDR2 is SYDVKM in the germline V gene. This CDR3 comprises 15 residues. The V end was cut by 5 bases, the J end by 2 bases, with 13 bases between. The CDR3 is CASSPYGHGNQPQHF. CDR3 DNA sequence: TGTGCCAGCAGTCCCTACGGACATGGCAATCAGCCCCAGCATTTT.

V and J are TRBV27 and TRBJ1-4; 8 bases map to TRBD1. CDR3 length: 17 amino acids. In germline, CDR1 is MNHEY, CDR2 SMNVEV (reference sequence). V lost 2 bases to trimming and J lost 8 bases; unmatched junction nucleotides: 13. CDR3: CASSLGPGGAISEKLFF. For the CDR3, the DNA is TGTGCCAGCAGTTTAGGGCCAGGGGGCGCGATAAGCGAAAAACTGTTTTTT.

V usage is TRBV27 and J usage is TRBJ2-5, with 7 nucleotides matching TRBD1. The CDR3 runs 15 residues. After removal of 6 bases from V and 1 base from J, the junction contained 8 bases not matched to a gene. Germline CDR1 MNHEY, CDR2 SMNVEV (reference sequence). The CDR3 sequence is CASRTYAGGQETQYF. CDR3 nucleotides: TGTGCCAGCAGAACTTACGCAGGGGGCCAAGAGACCCAGTACTTC.

This clone was seen ten or more times. The V gene is TRBV7-3, the J gene TRBJ2-1; 9 positions agree with TRBD1. The CDR3 is 15 amino acids. The V and J ends lost 4 bases and 9 bases, in that order; junction bases with no gene match: 10. CDR1 is SGHTA, CDR2 FQGTGA, per germline. CDR3 DNA: TGTGCCAGCAGCTCTGTTACAGGGGGCCTGGGTGAGCAGTTCTTC. Protein sequence: CASSSVTGGLGEQFF.